This TCR beta chain appears in the sequencing data of a study of OX40 agonist ivuxolimab in advanced cancers. Germline V gives CDR1 MDHEN, CDR2 SYDVKM. This CDR3 has 13 residues. Trimming left V 3 bases short and J 3 bases short, with 9 bases between. Profiling relied on immunoSEQ multiplex PCR, and the TCRdb table lists in-frame clones only, not all of them. Of 70,000 or so clones in the sample, over 80% were seen once. The sequencing used CD4+ or CD8+ T cells sorted from blood, collected in a trial of the OX40 agonist ivuxolimab. This receptor was identified in an adult with an advanced solid tumor such as melanoma, head and neck, liver or kidney cancer. This chain connects TRBV28 to TRBJ2-7; TRBD1 is a possible D gene (5 bases). Written as DNA, the CDR3 is TGTGCCAGCAGTTTGACAGCCGACTACGAGCAGTACGTC. It yields the protein CASSLTADYEQYV.